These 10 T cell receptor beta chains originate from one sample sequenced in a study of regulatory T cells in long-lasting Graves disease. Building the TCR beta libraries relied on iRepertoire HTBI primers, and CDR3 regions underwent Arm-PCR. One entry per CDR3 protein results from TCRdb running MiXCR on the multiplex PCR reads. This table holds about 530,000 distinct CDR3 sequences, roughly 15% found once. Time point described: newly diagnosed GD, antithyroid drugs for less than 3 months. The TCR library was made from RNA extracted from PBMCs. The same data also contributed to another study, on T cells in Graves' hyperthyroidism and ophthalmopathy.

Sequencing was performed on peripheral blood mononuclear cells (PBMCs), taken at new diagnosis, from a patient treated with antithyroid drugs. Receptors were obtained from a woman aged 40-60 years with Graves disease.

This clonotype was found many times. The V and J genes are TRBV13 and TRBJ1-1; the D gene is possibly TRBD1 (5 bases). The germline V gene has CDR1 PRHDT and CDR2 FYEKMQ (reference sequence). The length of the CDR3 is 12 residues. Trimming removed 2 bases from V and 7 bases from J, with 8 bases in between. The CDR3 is CASSLLGDEAFF. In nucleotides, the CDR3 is TGTGCCAGCAGCTTACTGGGGGATGAAGCTTTCTTT.

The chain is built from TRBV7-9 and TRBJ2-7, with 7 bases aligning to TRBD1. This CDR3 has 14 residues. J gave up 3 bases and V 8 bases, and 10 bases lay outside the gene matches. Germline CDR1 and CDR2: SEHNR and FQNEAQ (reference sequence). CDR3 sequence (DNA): TGTGCCAGCGGAGACATGACAGGGCACTACGAGCAGTACTTC. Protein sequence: CASGDMTGHYEQYF.

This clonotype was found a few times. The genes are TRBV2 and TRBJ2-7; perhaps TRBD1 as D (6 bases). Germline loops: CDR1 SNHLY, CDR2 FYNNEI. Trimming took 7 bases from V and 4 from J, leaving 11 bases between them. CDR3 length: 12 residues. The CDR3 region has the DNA TGTGCCAGCAAAAGGGGGACATACGAGCAGTACTTC. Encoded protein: CASKRGTYEQYF.

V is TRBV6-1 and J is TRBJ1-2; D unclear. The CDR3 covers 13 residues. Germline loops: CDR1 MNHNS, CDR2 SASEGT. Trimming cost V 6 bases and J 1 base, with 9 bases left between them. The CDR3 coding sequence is TGTGCCAGCAGCGCACTCCTTAACTATGGCTACACCTTC. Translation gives CASSALLNYGYTF.

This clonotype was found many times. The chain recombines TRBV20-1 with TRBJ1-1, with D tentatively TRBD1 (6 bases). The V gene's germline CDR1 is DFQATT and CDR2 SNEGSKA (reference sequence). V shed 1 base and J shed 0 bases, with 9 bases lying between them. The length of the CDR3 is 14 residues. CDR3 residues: CSARAGALNTEAFF. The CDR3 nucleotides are TGCAGTGCTAGAGCGGGGGCTCTGAACACTGAAGCTTTCTTT.

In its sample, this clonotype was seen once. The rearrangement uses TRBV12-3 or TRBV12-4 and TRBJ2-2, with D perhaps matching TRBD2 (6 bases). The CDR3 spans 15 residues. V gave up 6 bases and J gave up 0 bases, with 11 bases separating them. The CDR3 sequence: CASRSGLSNTGELFF. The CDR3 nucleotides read TGTGCCAGCAGATCAGGACTATCGAACACCGGGGAGCTGTTTTTT.

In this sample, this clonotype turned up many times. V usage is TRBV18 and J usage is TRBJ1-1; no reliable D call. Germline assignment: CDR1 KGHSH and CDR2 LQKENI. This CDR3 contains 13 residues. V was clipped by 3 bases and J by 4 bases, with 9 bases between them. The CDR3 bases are TGTGCCAGCTCACCTTCGAGAAGCACTGAAGCTTTCTTT. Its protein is CASSPSRSTEAFF.

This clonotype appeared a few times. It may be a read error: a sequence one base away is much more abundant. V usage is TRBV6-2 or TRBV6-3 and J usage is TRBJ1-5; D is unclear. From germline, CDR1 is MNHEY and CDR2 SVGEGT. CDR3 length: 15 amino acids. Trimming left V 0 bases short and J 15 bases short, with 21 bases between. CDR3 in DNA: TGTGCCAGCAGTTACTCGCCAGGAACGACGAACACCCGGCATTTT. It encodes CASSYSPGTTNTRHF.

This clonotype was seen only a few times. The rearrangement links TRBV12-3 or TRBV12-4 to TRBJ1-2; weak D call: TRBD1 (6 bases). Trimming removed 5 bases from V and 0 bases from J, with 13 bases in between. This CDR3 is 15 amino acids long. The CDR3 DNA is TGTGCCAGCAGTAAAAACAGGGAATCTAACTATGGCTACACCTTC. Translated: CASSKNRESNYGYTF.

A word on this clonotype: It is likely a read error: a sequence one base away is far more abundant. CDR3 in DNA: TGTGCCAGCAGTCCATACAGGGGGCCTGGAGCTTTCTTT. Its translation is CASSPYRGPGAFF. The rearrangement joins TRBV27 to TRBJ1-1; 9 nucleotides agree with TRBD1. V lost 5 bases, J lost 10 bases, and 8 bases stayed unmatched. The CDR3 runs to 13 residues. In germline, CDR1 is MNHEY, CDR2 SMNVEV (reference sequence).